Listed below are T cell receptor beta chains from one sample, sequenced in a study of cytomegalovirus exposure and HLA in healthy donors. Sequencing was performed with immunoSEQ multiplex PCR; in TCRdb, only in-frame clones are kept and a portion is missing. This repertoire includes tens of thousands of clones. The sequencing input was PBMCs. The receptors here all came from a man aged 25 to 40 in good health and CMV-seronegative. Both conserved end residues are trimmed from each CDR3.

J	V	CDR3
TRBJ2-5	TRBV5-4	ASSLDRGLWETQY
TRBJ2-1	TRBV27	ASSATSGPYNEQF
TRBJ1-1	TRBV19	ASTRETPNTEAF
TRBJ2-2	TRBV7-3	ASGNTGELF
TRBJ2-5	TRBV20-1	SAIREETQY
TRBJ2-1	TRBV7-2	ASRPTGQEQF
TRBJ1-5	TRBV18	ASSPPGTGFGQPQH
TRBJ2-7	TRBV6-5	ASSGGLANEQY
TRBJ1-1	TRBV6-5	ASSYQGMNTEAF
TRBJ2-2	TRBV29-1	SVEVQTTGELF
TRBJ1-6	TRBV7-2	ASSPGGARSPLH
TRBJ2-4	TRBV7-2	ASSPWDSGRGGAKNIQY
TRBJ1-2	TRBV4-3	ASSQEGQPYGYT
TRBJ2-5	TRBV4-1	ASSQLGTEKETQY
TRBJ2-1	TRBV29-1	SVEIGGHRF
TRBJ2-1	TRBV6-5	ASSYSSQEQF
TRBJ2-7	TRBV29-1	SVGGTGEGDEQY
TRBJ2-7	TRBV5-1	ATQDPGTGSNEQY
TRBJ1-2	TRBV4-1	ASSQDSYSGGF
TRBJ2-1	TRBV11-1	ASSLPGQDNNEQF
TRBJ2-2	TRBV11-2	ASSPSRGANTGELF
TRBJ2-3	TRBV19	ASSPSLGATDTQY
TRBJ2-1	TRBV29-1	SVEGGPRDYYNEQF
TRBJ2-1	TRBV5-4	ASSSGTGGSYNEQF
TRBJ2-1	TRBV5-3	ARSLRGQQF
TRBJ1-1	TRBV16	ASSQGYSQ
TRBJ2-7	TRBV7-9	ASSLETGGYEQY
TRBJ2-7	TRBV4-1	ASSQDRTSAYEQY
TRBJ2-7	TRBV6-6	ASSRTGTSYEQY
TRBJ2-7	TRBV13	ASSLAGTGGAYEQY
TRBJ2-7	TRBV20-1	SGGSSYEQY
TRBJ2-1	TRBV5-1	ASNTGTSGHNEQF
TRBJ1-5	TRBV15	ATSRVGIRGQPQH
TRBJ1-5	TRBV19	ASSNGSYSYSNQPQH
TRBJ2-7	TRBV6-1	ASKTGDSQGEQY
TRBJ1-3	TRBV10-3	AISETGNTIY
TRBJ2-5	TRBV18	ASSSRLAGGETQY
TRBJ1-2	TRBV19	ASRLQQGYYGYT
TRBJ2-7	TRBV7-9	ASSHRDTNSYEQY
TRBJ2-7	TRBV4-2	ASSQGATAYEQY
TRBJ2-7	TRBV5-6	ASSLYLTYEQY
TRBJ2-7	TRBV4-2	ASSQGLAVSYEQY
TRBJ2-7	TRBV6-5	ASSLRQSYEQY
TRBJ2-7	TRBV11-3	ASSLDLRGGYEQY
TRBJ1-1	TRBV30	AWSPGNTEDF
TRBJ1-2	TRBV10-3	AISDRNYGYT
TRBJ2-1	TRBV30	AWSVRLAGLSYNEQF
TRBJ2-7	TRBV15	ATSRDSLQGPGYEQY
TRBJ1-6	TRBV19	ASSSSSFRTGSLH
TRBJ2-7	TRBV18	ASSPDRGPYEQY
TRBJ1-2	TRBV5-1	ASGTAGQGLGGYT
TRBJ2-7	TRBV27	ASSFAGSEQY